This T cell receptor (beta chain) appears in the sequencing data of a study of blood T cell repertoires in COVID-19. Study information: Acute and convalescent COVID-19 samples came from the United States, Italy and Spain. In each case, the material was cDNA or gDNA derived from T cells, B-cell-depleted T cells, or PBMCs.

The germline V gene encodes CDR1 SGHVS and CDR2 FNYEAQ. This CDR3 spans 14 amino acids. The V gene lost 9 bases and the J gene lost 3 bases, with 18 bases spanning the gap. In the authors' workflow: Estimates of nucleated cell counts were drawn from the amplification of reference gene primers. Method: immunoSEQ multiplex PCR; TCRdb's copy keeps in-frame clones and lacks some. V and J calls plus clone size are reproduced from that table; the DNA served to infer D and trimming. The data show about 330,000 clones, about 83% seen once. The V gene is TRBV7-6, the J gene TRBJ2-7; possibly TRBD1 for D (7 bases). This TCR was sampled from a woman aged 45 to 65 with acute or convalescent COVID-19. Material for sequencing was peripheral blood. The CDR3 sequence is CARPRRGQIYEQYF. The CDR3 DNA is TGTGCCAGGCCGCGGAGGGGACAGATCTACGAGCAGTACTTC.